Sequencing of this T cell receptor beta chain was carried out in a study of shared clonotypes between healthy human individuals. Study findings and constraints: Generation probabilities were higher for clonotypes shared across all four sorted-subset donors than for unshared ones. A small donor pool kept down the genetic and exposure-history diversity that was represented.

An assay was performed, and its level was deep. The table came from immunoSEQ multiplex PCR; TCRdb's copy has only in-frame clones and leaves some out. The sample has more than 2 million clones, 90% to 95% seen once. A word on this clone: Its antigen is not known.

Terminally differentiated effector memory CD45RA+ cells were left out of the naive CD8 fraction, which was CD45RO-negative and positively selected for CCR7. This CDR3 spans 18 amino acids. V shed 4 bases and J shed 3 bases, with 23 bases lying between them. Germline values: CDR1 SGDLS, CDR2 YYNGEE. The sample taken for sequencing was naive CD8+ T cells from PBMCs. The chain combines TRBV9 with TRBJ2-1, with D uncertain. This TCR derives from a man aged 18-30 years in good health. Some clones in this sample may be carry-over from other donors' samples. The CDR3 DNA is TGTGCCAGCAGCCCCCGTGCAGACGACACCGAACTCTACAATGAGCAGTTCTTC. It codes for CASSPRADDTELYNEQFF.